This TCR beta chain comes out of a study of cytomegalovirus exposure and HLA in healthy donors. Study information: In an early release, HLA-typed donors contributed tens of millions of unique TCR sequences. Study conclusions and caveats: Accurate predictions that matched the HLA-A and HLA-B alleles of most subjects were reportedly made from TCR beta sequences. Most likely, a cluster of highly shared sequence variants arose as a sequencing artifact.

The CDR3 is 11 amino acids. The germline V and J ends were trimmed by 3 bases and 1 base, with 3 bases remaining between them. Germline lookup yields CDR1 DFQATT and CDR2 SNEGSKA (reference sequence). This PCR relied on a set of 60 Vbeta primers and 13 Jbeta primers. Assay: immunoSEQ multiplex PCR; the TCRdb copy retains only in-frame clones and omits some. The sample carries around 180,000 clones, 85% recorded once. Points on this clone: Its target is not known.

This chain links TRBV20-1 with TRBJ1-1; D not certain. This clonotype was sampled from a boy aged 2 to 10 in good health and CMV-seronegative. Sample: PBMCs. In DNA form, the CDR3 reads TGCAGTGCTAGCCGGAACACTGAAGCTTTCTTT. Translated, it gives CSASRNTEAFF.